The 20 T cell receptor beta chains below were found in one sample sequenced in a study of blood T cell repertoires in COVID-19. Measured with immunoSEQ multiplex PCR; TCRdb has only the in-frame clones, and not every one. The data show 270,000 or so clones, roughly 85% seen once. The sequencing input was peripheral blood. Receptor source: a woman in her forties or fifties who had recovered from COVID-19.

The gene calls are TRBV27 and TRBJ1-6; 9 bases fit TRBD1. The CDR3 has 13 amino acids. V lost 6 bases to trimming and J lost 18 bases; unmatched junction nucleotides: 12. Germline CDR1 and CDR2: MNHEY and SMNVEV (reference sequence). CDR3 coding DNA: TGTGCCAGCAGACAAAAGGGGACAGGGCCGACCCACTTT. Translated, it gives CASRQKGTGPTHF.

The chain couples TRBV24-1 to TRBJ1-2; 8 bases are a match to TRBD1. Germline CDR1 reads KGHDR; CDR2 reads SFDVKD. Losses at the gene ends were 7 bases for V and 5 bases for J; bases not matched to a gene: 11. This CDR3 region has 15 residues. The CDR3 bases are TGTGCCACCAGCTCACCGACAGGGGATAAATATGGCTACACCTTC. Residues: CATSSPTGDKYGYTF.

The table lists this clone with a count of one. This chain joins TRBV7-2 and TRBJ1-1; 7 bases are shared with TRBD1. This CDR3 contains 15 residues. CDR1 is SGHTA and CDR2 is FQGNSA in the germline V gene. The trim removed 4 bases at V and 0 bases at J, leaving 5 bases unmatched. Here the CDR3 reads CASSSGGQLNTEAFF. The CDR3 bases are TGTGCCAGCAGCTCAGGGGGACAGCTGAACACTGAAGCTTTCTTT.

The chain carries TRBV7-2 and TRBJ1-2, with unresolved D. The CDR3 runs to 16 residues. V was trimmed by 5 bases and J by 1 base, leaving 17 bases between them. Germline CDR1 reads SGHTA; CDR2 reads FQGNSA. In DNA form, the CDR3 reads TGTGCCAGCAGCCATCCCCCCCCGCTCAGTAACTATGGCTACACCTTC. This encodes CASSHPPPLSNYGYTF.

CDR3 nucleotide sequence: TGTGCCATTCGGGGTAGCACTGAAGCTTTCTTT. This translates into CAIRGSTEAFF. The J gene is TRBJ1-1, the V gene TRBV6-5; D remains ambiguous. Deletions cut 10 bases from V and 4 bases from J, with 10 bases between. The CDR3 runs 11 residues. In germline, CDR1 is MNHEY, CDR2 SVGAGI.

The chain couples TRBV6-5 to TRBJ2-3, with no clear D. Germline-derived CDR1 and CDR2 are MNHEY and SVGAGI. This CDR3 is built from 14 residues. The V end was cut by 6 bases, the J end by 2 bases, with 12 bases between. This chain's CDR3 is CASRKRQFTDTQYF. In DNA, the CDR3 is TGTGCCAGCAGGAAGAGGCAGTTCACAGATACGCAGTATTTT.

The V and J genes are TRBV28 and TRBJ1-5; possibly TRBD1 for D (6 bases). This CDR3 spans 15 amino acids. Germline V gene sequence: CDR1 MDHEN, CDR2 SYDVKM. V lost 6 bases to trimming and J lost 0 bases, with 12 bases between them. The CDR3 DNA reads TGTGCCAGCAGAAAACAGGGTCCTAGCAATCAGCCCCAGCATTTT. Translation gives CASRKQGPSNQPQHF. Combining the CDR3 with reference TRBV28 and TRBJ1-5 gives the whole variable domain DVKVTQSSRYLVKRTGEKVFLECVQDMDHENMFWYRQDPGLGLRLIYFSYDVKMKEKGDIPEGYSVSREKKERFSLILESASTNQTSMYLCASRKQGPSNQPQHFGDGTRLSIL.

V gene TRBV28 combines with J gene TRBJ1-6; 7 bases match TRBD1. The V gene's germline CDR1 is MDHEN and CDR2 SYDVKM. This CDR3 contains 15 residues. V trimming: 6 bases; J trimming: 4 bases; junction bases outside the gene matches: 6. CDR3 sequence reads: CASSPQGQYNSPLHF. CDR3 DNA: TGTGCCAGCAGCCCACAGGGACAGTATAATTCACCCCTCCACTTT.

V and J are TRBV29-1 and TRBJ1-3; D remains unclear. Trimming took off 2 bases at V and 4 bases at J, with 3 bases between the two ends. CDR1 SQVTM and CDR2 ANQGSEA come from the germline V gene. CDR3 length: 11 residues. The CDR3 DNA is TGCAGCGTTGAACGGGGAAACACCATATATTTT. It yields the protein CSVERGNTIYF. The full variable domain, its missing parts supplied by reference TRBV29-1 and TRBJ1-3, is SAVISQKPSRDICQRGTSLTIQCQVDSQVTMMFWYRQQPGQSLTLIATANQGSEATYESGFVIDKFPISRPNLTFSTLTVSNMSPEDSSIYLCSVERGNTIYFGEGSWLTVV.

The rearrangement joins TRBV28 to TRBJ2-7; D perhaps matches TRBD1 (5 bases). Trimming pared 4 bases from V and 2 bases from J, leaving 15 bases between. The CDR3 length is 15 residues. Per the germline V gene, CDR1 is MDHEN and CDR2 is SYDVKM. The chain's CDR3 is CASSSPQDPPYEQYF. The CDR3 nucleotides are TGTGCCAGCAGTTCTCCACAGGACCCCCCCTACGAGCAGTACTTC.

The genes are TRBV5-1 and TRBJ1-3; possibly TRBD1 for D (5 bases). The CDR3 loop spans 17 amino acids. Germline lookup yields CDR1 SGHRS and CDR2 YFSETQ. Trimming cost V 4 bases and J 0 bases, with 17 bases left between them. As DNA, the CDR3 is TGCGCCAGCAGCCCCCTTGTTGGGGGGAGCTCTGGAAACACCATATATTTT. Its translation: CASSPLVGGSSGNTIYF.

The J gene is TRBJ2-2, the V gene TRBV3-1 (or the pseudogene TRBV3-2); 7 nucleotides line up with TRBD2. V trimming: 1 base; J trimming: 6 bases; junction bases outside the gene matches: 2. Germline V lookup: CDR1 LGHDT, CDR2 YNNKEL (reference sequence). This CDR3 is built from 14 residues. The CDR3 coding sequence is TGTGCCAGCAGCCAAGGACTAGCCTCCGGGGAGCTGTTTTTT. Protein: CASSQGLASGELFF.

This rearrangement joins TRBV5-1 to TRBJ2-1; 7 nucleotides align to TRBD2. Germline values: CDR1 SGHRS, CDR2 YFSETQ. CDR3 length: 18 amino acids. Trimming removed 6 bases from V and 7 bases from J; junction bases left unmatched: 22. CDR3 protein: CASTLANRYGGGGNEQFF. The CDR3 nucleotides are TGCGCCAGCACCCTGGCGAACCGGTACGGCGGGGGAGGTAATGAGCAGTTCTTC.

The rearrangement joins TRBV3-1 (or the pseudogene TRBV3-2) to TRBJ2-7; no reliable D call. Germline values: CDR1 LGHDT, CDR2 YNNKEL (reference sequence). The CDR3 is 13 amino acids. Trimming stripped 6 bases from V and 6 bases from J, with 15 bases between. CDR3 DNA: TGTGCCAGCAGTCTATCCTCCGCCTCCGAGCAGTACTTC. It specifies CASSLSSASEQYF.

The chain is built from TRBV19 and TRBJ1-1; D gene ambiguous. The V gene lost 1 base and the J gene lost 7 bases, with 7 bases spanning the gap. CDR3 length: 12 residues. From germline, CDR1 is LNHDA and CDR2 SQIVND (reference sequence). In DNA, the CDR3 is TGTGCCAGTAGTATAGGCGGACTTGAAGCTTTCTTT. Its protein product is CASSIGGLEAFF.

This clone has a handful of counts. V is TRBV19 and J is TRBJ1-1; D not certain. The ends were cut back, 11 bases at V and 3 bases at J, with 13 bases in the middle. Germline values: CDR1 LNHDA, CDR2 SQIVND (reference sequence). The CDR3 extends over 12 amino acids. The CDR3 DNA reads TGTGCCTCGGGAGGGCGCGACACTGAAGCTTTCTTT. It encodes CASGGRDTEAFF.

This chain uses TRBV29-1 with TRBJ2-2, with a weak D call TRBD2 (5 bases). Trimming removed 7 bases from V and 4 bases from J, with 10 bases in between. Per the germline V gene, CDR1 is SQVTM and CDR2 is ANQGSEA. The CDR3 has 12 amino acids. CDR3 sequence: CSAPEGTGELFF. The CDR3 DNA sequence: TGCAGCGCTCCCGAGGGCACCGGGGAGCTGTTTTTT.

This chain connects TRBV6-5 to TRBJ2-2; TRBD2 is a possible D gene (5 bases). With 7 bases removed from V and 2 bases from J, the gap between germline ends came to 11 bases. The CDR3 spans 14 residues. The germline CDR1 and CDR2 sequences are MNHEY and SVGAGI. The CDR3 DNA reads as TGTGCCAGCAATCTGGGGAGTAACACCGGGGAGCTGTTTTTT. It specifies CASNLGSNTGELFF.

The rearrangement uses TRBV27 and TRBJ2-1; 11 bases align to TRBD2. Trimming at V came to 10 bases and at J to 4 bases, leaving 9 bases not matched to a gene. In germline, CDR1 is MNHEY, CDR2 SMNVEV (reference sequence). CDR3 length: 15 residues. CDR3 sequence reads: CATLAGGFVYNEQFF. The CDR3 DNA follows: TGTGCCACGCTAGCGGGAGGATTCGTATACAATGAGCAGTTCTTC.

The V call is TRBV30, the J call TRBJ1-2; D may be TRBD1 (5 bases). The CDR3 has 13 residues. V was shortened by 4 bases and J by 3 bases, with 12 bases between the two germline ends. CDR1 and CDR2 from the germline V gene are GTSNPN and SVGIG (reference sequence). This chain's CDR3 is CAWNRGMDYGYTF. In DNA form, the CDR3 reads TGTGCCTGGAATCGGGGGATGGACTATGGCTACACCTTC.